This passage covers 18 T cell receptor beta chains from one sample sequenced in a study of blood T cell repertoires in COVID-19. Sequenced by immunoSEQ multiplex PCR; TCRdb stores in-frame clones only, minus some. The profile shows some 330,000 clones, 85% to 90% of them singletons. The sample was peripheral blood. All receptors come from a woman aged 25-40 years with COVID-19, enrolled during active disease.

V is TRBV11-3 and J is TRBJ1-1; 8 bases align to TRBD1. The CDR3 totals 15 residues. V was pared by 5 bases and J by 5 bases, with 10 bases of the junction left unmatched. The germline CDR1 and CDR2 sequences are SGHNT and YENEEA. The CDR3 reads CASSGRTGIGTEAFF. The DNA of the CDR3 is TGTGCCAGCAGCGGAAGGACAGGGATTGGGACTGAAGCTTTCTTT. Combining the CDR3 with reference TRBV11-3 and TRBJ1-1 gives the whole variable domain EAGVVQSPRYKIIEKKQPVAFWCNPISGHNTLYWYLQNLGQGPELLIRYENEEAVDDSQLPKDRFSAERLKGVDSTLKIQPAELGDSAVYLCASSGRTGIGTEAFFGQGTRLTVV.

V is TRBV6-4 and J is TRBJ1-6; no reliable D call. Germline CDR1 and CDR2: MRHNA and SNTAGT. Trimming removed 7 bases at V and 8 bases at J, with 24 bases between. The CDR3 consists of 17 residues. The CDR3 DNA follows: TGTGCCAGCAAGAGGGAAACAGAATCTGTTGAGGATTCACCCCTCCACTTT. Its translation: CASKRETESVEDSPLHF.

This chain's CDR3 is CASSTRDTSYEQYF. For the CDR3, the DNA is TGTGCCAGTAGTACCAGGGACACATCGTACGAGCAGTACTTC. The chain couples TRBV19 to TRBJ2-7, with D tentatively TRBD1 (6 bases). Trimming stripped 4 bases from V and 4 bases from J, with 14 bases between. Germline V gives CDR1 LNHDA, CDR2 SQIVND (reference sequence). The CDR3 is 14 amino acids. Full variable domain (outside the CDR3, taken from reference TRBV19 and TRBJ2-7): DGGITQSPKYLFRKEGQNVTLSCEQNLNHDAMYWYRQDPGQGLRLIYYSQIVNDFQKGDIAEGYSVSREKKESFPLTVTSAQKNPTAFYLCASSTRDTSYEQYFGPGTRLTVT.

The rearrangement uses TRBV5-1 and TRBJ2-3; 11 bases match TRBD2. CDR1 SGHRS and CDR2 YFSETQ come from the germline V gene. Unmatched junction bases numbered 7, after V lost 0 bases and J lost 4 bases. The CDR3 sequence is 17 residues long. The CDR3 coding sequence is TGCGCCAGCAGCTTGGGAAATAGCGGGGGGGCGGCAGATACGCAGTATTTT. Translating it yields CASSLGNSGGAADTQYF.

The rearrangement uses TRBV10-3 and TRBJ1-2; D uncertain. The germline V gene encodes CDR1 ENHRY and CDR2 SYGVKD. CDR3 size: 13 residues. The ends were cut back, 5 bases at V and 7 bases at J, with 14 bases in the middle. The CDR3: CAISQQTSGGYTF. The CDR3 nucleotides read TGTGCCATCAGTCAACAGACAAGCGGTGGCTACACCTTC.

The chain is built from TRBV3-1 (or the pseudogene TRBV3-2) and TRBJ2-7; 9 bases match TRBD2. V lost 4 bases to trimming and J lost 0 bases; unmatched junction nucleotides: 4. The CDR3 has 15 residues. In germline, CDR1 is LGHDT, CDR2 YNNKEL (reference sequence). The DNA of the CDR3 is TGTGCCAGCAGCCCTTCTAGCGGGGCCTCCTACGAGCAGTACTTC. It yields the protein CASSPSSGASYEQYF.

The CDR3 region is CASSLERTQYF. The CDR3 bases are TGTGCCAGCAGCTTAGAGCGGACCCAGTACTTC. The chain combines TRBV11-2 with TRBJ2-5, with unresolved D. V was pared by 0 bases and J by 7 bases, with 3 bases between. The CDR3 consists of 11 residues. Germline CDR1 SGHAT, CDR2 FQNNGV.

This chain uses TRBV6-5 with TRBJ2-1, with a possible D match to TRBD2 (6 bases). The ends were cut back, 7 bases at V and 7 bases at J, with 17 bases in the middle. Germline-derived CDR1 and CDR2 are MNHEY and SVGAGI. This CDR3 region has 14 residues. The CDR3 DNA reads TGTGCCAGCACCCCCGGCCCCCGGGGGAATGAGCAGTTCTTC. Its protein product is CASTPGPRGNEQFF.

The DNA of the CDR3 is TGTGCCAGCAGCCAAGTCACAGCTGGGGCCAACGTCCTGACTTTC. Protein: CASSQVTAGANVLTF. V gene TRBV3-1 (or the pseudogene TRBV3-2) combines with J gene TRBJ2-6; the D is unclear. The CDR3 consists of 15 residues. The V end lost 1 base, the J end lost 2 bases, and 6 bases lay between the germline ends. Germline lookup yields CDR1 LGHDT and CDR2 YNNKEL (reference sequence).

The chain recombines TRBV6-6 with TRBJ1-2; D is unresolved. The CDR3 extends over 12 amino acids. Germline V CDR1 and CDR2: MNHNY, SVGAGI (reference sequence). Between the trimmed V and J ends, which lost 5 bases and 4 bases, there was a span of 8 bases. CDR3 protein: CASSEPFYGYTF. In nucleotides, the CDR3 is TGTGCCAGCAGTGAGCCGTTCTATGGCTACACCTTC.

This chain links TRBV4-2 with TRBJ1-6, with D hard to call. The V gene lost 0 bases and the J gene lost 15 bases, with 18 bases spanning the gap. This CDR3 has 15 amino acids. The germline V gene has CDR1 LGHNA and CDR2 YNFKEQ. The DNA of the CDR3 is TGTGCCAGCAGCCAAGATGCATCGGTCGGGTTGGACCTCCACTTT. It specifies CASSQDASVGLDLHF.

CDR3 sequence: CASSEFPVGGEGVNTEAFF. In DNA form, the CDR3 reads TGTGCCAGCAGTGAATTCCCCGTCGGGGGTGAAGGGGTGAACACTGAAGCTTTCTTT. The chain carries TRBV6-1 and TRBJ1-1; possible D gene TRBD1, 5 bases. Germline V lookup: CDR1 MNHNS, CDR2 SASEGT. V shed 2 bases and J shed 0 bases, with 22 bases lying between them. The length of the CDR3 is 19 residues.

This clone has only a few counts. J is TRBJ2-6 and V is TRBV18; a weak D match, TRBD2 (5 bases). Between the trimmed V and J ends, which lost 6 bases and 2 bases, there was a span of 5 bases. CDR1 KGHSH and CDR2 LQKENI come from the germline V gene. The CDR3 has 13 residues. CDR3 sequence reads: CASSGAGANVLTF. CDR3 nucleotides: TGTGCCAGCTCCGGGGCTGGGGCCAACGTCCTGACTTTC.

V is TRBV19 and J is TRBJ1-2; TRBD1 agrees at 9 bases. V shed 6 bases, J shed 6 bases, and the junction held 20 bases outside the gene matches. Germline assignment: CDR1 LNHDA and CDR2 SQIVND (reference sequence). The CDR3 length is 18 residues. The CDR3 region is CASSPGTGTGWHSDGYTF. CDR3 coding DNA: TGTGCCAGTAGCCCGGGGACCGGGACAGGGTGGCACTCAGATGGCTACACCTTC.

This rearrangement joins TRBV10-1 to TRBJ1-3; D call uncertain. V lost 3 bases and J lost 1, with 7 bases in between. The germline V gene encodes CDR1 WNHNN and CDR2 SYGVQD (reference sequence). The CDR3 contains 14 residues. The CDR3 spells CASSEEVSGNTIYF. CDR3 DNA: TGCGCCAGCAGTGAAGAGGTTTCTGGAAACACCATATATTTT.

This sequence joins TRBV6-1 and TRBJ2-1; the D gene is possibly TRBD1 (6 bases). This CDR3 is 22 amino acids long. The V end was cut by 0 bases, the J end by 0 bases, with 27 bases between. Germline CDR1 is MNHNS and CDR2 is SASEGT. DNA for the CDR3: TGTGCCAGCAGTGAAGCGAATACAGGGTCATGGGGGTTTATGGGCTCCTACAATGAGCAGTTCTTC. Its translation is CASSEANTGSWGFMGSYNEQFF.

The rearrangement joins TRBV5-4 to TRBJ2-5; 15 nucleotides line up with TRBD2. Trimming removed 9 bases from V and 5 bases from J; junction bases left unmatched: 8. Per germline, CDR1 SGHNT and CDR2 YYREEE (reference sequence). The CDR3 contains 15 residues. CDR3: CATLRTSGGVETQYF. In DNA, the CDR3 is TGTGCCACCCTTCGGACTAGCGGGGGGGTGGAGACCCAGTACTTC. The full variable domain, completed using reference TRBV5-4 and TRBJ2-5, is ETGVTQSPTHLIKTRGQQVTLRCSSQSGHNTVSWYQQALGQGPQFIFQYYREEENGRGNFPPRFSGLQFPNYSSELNVNALELDDSALYLCATLRTSGGVETQYFGPGTRLLVL.

On this clone: Other DNA variants within this sample encode the same CDR3. The rearrangement uses TRBV9 and TRBJ2-1, with D possibly being TRBD2 (6 bases). The CDR3 has 15 amino acids. The germline V and J ends were trimmed by 0 bases and 2 bases, with 9 bases remaining between them. Germline V CDR1 and CDR2: SGDLS, YYNGEE. The CDR3 is CASSVDSGAYNEQFF. The CDR3 DNA follows: TGTGCCAGCAGCGTAGATTCGGGGGCCTACAATGAGCAGTTCTTC.